This entry is about one T cell receptor (beta chain). The target antigen is unknown. A much larger clonotype is one base distant, so this may be a read error. TCR alpha and beta CDR3 regions were amplified from RNA using iRepertoire nested multiplex PCR. Input was roughly 95-400 ng of tissue mRNA or PBMC total RNA. TCRdb analysed the multiplex PCR reads with MiXCR anew, one entry per CDR3 protein. Among 93,000 or so distinct CDR3 sequences listed, roughly 30% were seen once. The CDR3 consists of 14 residues. The germline V gene encodes CDR1 LNHNV and CDR2 YYDKDF (reference sequence). The data belong to a study of glioma-infiltrating T cells. Whole-study results and caveats: Above-expected tissue-blood divergence occurred in all gliomas, most in low-grade ones.

The chain recombines TRBV15 with TRBJ1-1, with D unresolved. This receptor was taken from a human donor with low-grade glioma or glioblastoma, undergoing nonglioma brain surgery, or in good health (not recorded which). The sequenced material came from glioma tissue, nonneoplastic brain tissue, or PBMCs (not recorded which). CDR3 sequence (DNA): TGTGCCACCAGCAGAGATTCCCCGAGATTAGGCGCTTTATTT. Its protein is CATSRDSPRLGALF.